This is a list of T cell receptor beta chains from one sample in a study of cytomegalovirus exposure and HLA in healthy donors. Method: immunoSEQ multiplex PCR; TCRdb's copy keeps in-frame clones and lacks some. Here the sample spans about 160,000 clones, approximately 96% being singletons. Material: PBMCs. The receptors shown here come from a woman aged 18-29 years in good health and CMV-seronegative. Both conserved end residues are part of each CDR3. Fields, in order: J gene, D gene, clone size, V gene, CDR3 DNA, CDR3 protein. D genes are given only for firm matches. Size values are once, few and many counts, or a class for expanded clones, and some rows have none.

>TRBJ2-3|TRBD2|once|TRBV13
TGTGCCAGCACGTCTCAGACGGGGGGGCCAGATACGCAGTATTTT
CASTSQTGGPDTQYF
>TRBJ1-2|TRBD1|.|TRBV5-4
TGTGCCAGCAACCCGAACCCAGGGACAGGGGGTTATGGCTACACCTTC
CASNPNPGTGGYGYTF
>TRBJ1-1|.|.|TRBV4-1
TGCGCCAGCAGCCAAGATCCGGTTATGAACACTGAAGCTTTCTTT
CASSQDPVMNTEAFF
>TRBJ1-2|.|once|TRBV27
TGTGCCAGCAGTTTGGGGGGGGGCTATGGCTACACCTTC
CASSLGGGYGYTF
>TRBJ1-6|TRBD1|once|TRBV6-5
TGTGCCACCACAGGGGGTCGAGGTTCACCCCTCCACTTT
CATTGGRGSPLHF
>TRBJ2-5|TRBD2|.|TRBV27
TGTGCCAGCAGTTTATCGACTAGCGGGGGGACCCAGTACTTC
CASSLSTSGGTQYF
>TRBJ2-1|TRBD2|.|TRBV4-2
TGTGCCAGCAGGAAGGAGCGGGGGGTAGGGGCTGAGCAGTTCTTC
CASRKERGVGAEQFF
>TRBJ2-5|.|.|TRBV6-5
TGTGCCAGCAGTTACTCCCACGCGGCTCAAGAGACCCAGTACTTC
CASSYSHAAQETQYF
>TRBJ2-3|TRBD2|.|TRBV2
TGTGCCAGCAGTGATAGCGGGGCCTATACGCAGTATTTT
CASSDSGAYTQYF
>TRBJ2-7|.|once|TRBV7-9
TGTGCCAGCAGCCCGGACAGCTCCTACGAGCAGTACTTC
CASSPDSSYEQYF
>TRBJ2-3|.|.|TRBV6-1
TGTGCCAGCAGTGCCACCCAGGGGGGCTCAGATACGCAGTATTTT
CASSATQGGSDTQYF
>TRBJ1-2|.|.|TRBV18
TGTGCCAGCTCACCAACAGGGCTCTCTGGCTACACCTTC
CASSPTGLSGYTF
>TRBJ2-3|TRBD1|.|TRBV5-6
TGTGCCAGCAGCTCGGGACAGGGAGGGACAGATACGCAGTATTTT
CASSSGQGGTDTQYF
>TRBJ1-2|.|.|TRBV5-1
TGCGCCAGCAGCTTAAACACCATGCTGTATGGCTACACCTTC
CASSLNTMLYGYTF
>TRBJ1-5|.|.|TRBV18
TGTGCCAGCTCACCGCGCCCAGGGGCAGATCAGCCCCAGCATTTT
CASSPRPGADQPQHF
>TRBJ1-5|TRBD1|.|TRBV2
TGTGCCAGCAGCCCCGGGACAGCGCGGTCGCCCCAGCATTTT
CASSPGTARSPQHF
>TRBJ2-7|TRBD2|.|TRBV18
TGTGCCAGCTCATCGGGACTAGCGGGGGTCCTCTCCTACGAGCAGTACTTC
CASSSGLAGVLSYEQYF
>TRBJ2-3|TRBD2|.|TRBV9
TGTGCCAGCAGCGGACGGGCTAGCGGGGGGGTCATGACTATCGGGCAGTATTTT
CASSGRASGGVMTIGQYF
>TRBJ1-3|.|once|TRBV5-1
TGCGCCAGCAGCTCCCCGGGAACAAACACCATATATTTT
CASSSPGTNTIYF